What follows are 15 T cell receptor beta chains derived from one specimen sequenced in a study of relationships among human T cell subsets. TCR alpha and beta CDR3s were amplified from mRNA by semiquantitative ARM-PCR. Exponential amplification used communal superprimers after tagged nested gene-specific primers in ARM-PCR. TCRdb redid the calling of the multiplex PCR reads with MiXCR, one entry per CDR3 protein. The sample carries some 10,000 distinct CDR3 sequences, about 52% recorded once. Memory T cells were selected with anti-CD45RO beads from the CD45RA-negative fraction. The sequencing input was memory T cells sorted from blood. Source of these receptors: a man aged 35 to 55 in good health.

Here the CDR3 DNA reads TGTGCCAGCAGCCCTAGGGCGGGACAGGGACACAATGAGCAGTTCTTC. It codes for CASSPRAGQGHNEQFF. The chain joins TRBV7-9 to TRBJ2-1; 9 bases are a match to TRBD1. CDR1 and CDR2 from the germline V gene are SEHNR and FQNEAQ (reference sequence). The J segment lost 5 bases and the V segment lost 5 bases, leaving 10 bases of the junction unmatched. The CDR3 sequence is 16 residues long.

This clonotype was detected a few times. The J gene is TRBJ2-5, the V gene TRBV11-2, with 11 bases fitting TRBD2. Germline V gene lookup returns CDR1 SGHAT and CDR2 FQNNGV. The V segment lost 3 bases and the J segment 6 bases; nucleotides outside the gene matches: 6. CDR3 length: 15 residues. CDR3 loop: CASSFTSGSGKTQYF. The CDR3 DNA is TGTGCCAGCAGCTTCACTAGCGGGAGCGGCAAGACCCAGTACTTC.

The rearrangement links TRBV12-3 or TRBV12-4 to TRBJ2-7; TRBD1 matches 9 bases. V trimming: 6 bases; J trimming: 5 bases; junction bases outside the gene matches: 8. This CDR3 region has 14 residues. The CDR3 reads CASSLRDRVHEQYF. DNA for the CDR3: TGTGCCAGCAGCCTAAGGGACAGGGTCCACGAGCAGTACTTC.

This chain connects TRBV5-1 to TRBJ2-7; D is possibly TRBD1 (7 bases). V lost 0 bases and J 2 bases, leaving 12 bases between the germline ends. Germline V gene lookup returns CDR1 SGHRS and CDR2 YFSETQ. This CDR3 region has 15 residues. This CDR3 reads CASSLEAGGTYEQYF. CDR3 DNA: TGCGCCAGCAGCTTGGAGGCAGGGGGGACCTACGAGCAGTACTTC.

This rearrangement joins TRBV29-1 to TRBJ2-1; 9 positions match TRBD2. CDR1 is SQVTM and CDR2 is ANQGSEA in the germline V gene. The CDR3 loop spans 15 amino acids. J was trimmed by 0 bases and V by 7 bases; bases with no gene match: 7. The CDR3 DNA reads as TGCAGCGCCACAACTAGCGGGTTCTCCTACAATGAGCAGTTCTTC. Translating gives CSATTSGFSYNEQFF.

This clonotype is labeled as medium-sized. The rearrangement uses TRBV11-2 and TRBJ1-1, with D unresolved. Germline-derived CDR1 and CDR2 are SGHAT and FQNNGV. The CDR3 loop spans 14 amino acids. V gave up 2 bases and J gave up 1 base, with 8 bases separating them. For the CDR3, the DNA is TGTGCCAGCAGCTTACTTCTCCGGAACACTGAAGCTTTCTTT. It specifies CASSLLLRNTEAFF.

The chain is built from TRBV7-6 and TRBJ2-5; 8 bases match TRBD1. This CDR3 is built from 13 residues. Germline CDR1 SGHVS, CDR2 FNYEAQ. With 6 bases clipped from V and 5 bases from J, the junction kept 5 bases outside the gene matches. CDR3 coding DNA: TGTGCCAGCAGGGGGACAGGCGCGGAGACCCAGTACTTC. Its translation: CASRGTGAETQYF.

This chain uses TRBV20-1 with TRBJ1-5; 9 bases match TRBD1. Germline CDR1 reads DFQATT; CDR2 reads SNEGSKA (reference sequence). The CDR3 has 15 amino acids. V dropped 3 bases and J dropped 3; count of bases not matched to a gene: 6. The CDR3 DNA is TGCAGTGCTAGTTCCGGGACAGGGTTCAATCAGCCCCAGCATTTT. Protein sequence: CSASSGTGFNQPQHF.

V and J are TRBV10-3 and TRBJ2-3; 7 bases agree with TRBD2. Trimming took 8 bases from V and 4 from J; bases not matched to a gene: 9. CDR1 and CDR2 from the germline V gene are ENHRY and SYGVKD. The CDR3 is made up of 14 amino acids. The chain's CDR3 is CAIGLEGRADTQYF. The CDR3 nucleotides read TGTGCCATCGGCTTGGAGGGGAGGGCAGATACGCAGTATTTT.

The chain couples TRBV10-1 to TRBJ2-7, with D possibly being TRBD1 or TRBD2 (5 bases each). The germline CDR1 and CDR2 sequences are WNHNN and SYGVQD (reference sequence). The CDR3 consists of 13 residues. Trimming took 6 bases from V and 7 from J, leaving 16 bases between them. In nucleotides, the CDR3 is TGCGCCAGCAGCCGGGACCATTTTGGAGAGCAGTACTTC. It is translated as CASSRDHFGEQYF.

The chain is built from TRBV20-1 and TRBJ2-3; D possibly corresponds to TRBD1 (6 bases). Per germline, CDR1 DFQATT and CDR2 SNEGSKA (reference sequence). The V end was cut by 6 bases, the J end by 3 bases, with 16 bases between. The CDR3 has 14 amino acids. Written as DNA, the CDR3 is TGCAGTGCGCCCTACAGGGAAGGGACAGATACGCAGTATTTT. Translating gives CSAPYREGTDTQYF.

The rearrangement joins TRBV14 to TRBJ1-1; the D is unclear. Per germline, CDR1 SGHDN and CDR2 FVKESK. Trimming removed 4 bases from V and 4 bases from J, with 10 bases in between. This CDR3 region has 13 residues. The CDR3 here is CASSRKTGTEAFF. CDR3 DNA: TGTGCCAGCAGCCGAAAGACGGGCACTGAAGCTTTCTTT.

This clonotype appeared a single time. The J gene is TRBJ2-1, the V gene TRBV7-8; 10 nucleotides align to TRBD2. This CDR3 is 19 amino acids long. V shed 4 bases, J shed 1 base, and the junction held 13 bases outside the gene matches. Germline CDR1 and CDR2: SGHVS and FQNEAQ. This CDR3 is CASSSRRLAGVISYNEQFF. CDR3 DNA sequence: TGTGCCAGCAGCTCAAGGCGGCTAGCGGGAGTGATATCCTACAATGAGCAGTTCTTC.

A few counts support this clonotype. The J gene is TRBJ2-2, the V gene TRBV11-2; no reliable D call. This CDR3 region has 15 residues. V was shortened by 0 bases and J by 9 bases, with 14 bases between the two germline ends. Germline V CDR1 and CDR2: SGHAT, FQNNGV. As DNA, the CDR3 is TGTGCCAGCAGCTTAGAGCCCCGTCCCTCTCGGGAGCTGTTTTTT. Protein sequence: CASSLEPRPSRELFF.

V is TRBV10-2 and J is TRBJ2-3; 13 nucleotides line up with TRBD2. The CDR3 has 14 amino acids. The germline CDR1 and CDR2 sequences are WSHSY and SAAADI. The V and J ends lost 10 bases and 6 bases, in that order; junction bases with no gene match: 7. The CDR3 loop is CATTSGGAGDTQYF. Written as DNA, the CDR3 is TGCGCCACTACTAGCGGGGGGGCAGGTGATACGCAGTATTTT.